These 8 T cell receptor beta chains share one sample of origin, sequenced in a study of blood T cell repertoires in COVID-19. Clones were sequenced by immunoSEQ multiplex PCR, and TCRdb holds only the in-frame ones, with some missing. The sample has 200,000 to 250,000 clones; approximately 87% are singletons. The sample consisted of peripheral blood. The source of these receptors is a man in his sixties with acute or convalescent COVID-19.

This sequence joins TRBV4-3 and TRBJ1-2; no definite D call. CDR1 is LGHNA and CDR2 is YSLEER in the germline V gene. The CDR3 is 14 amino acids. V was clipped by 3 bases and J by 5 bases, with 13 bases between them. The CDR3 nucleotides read TGCGCCAGCAGCCAGGATACCGAGAGGTATGGCTACACCTTC. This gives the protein CASSQDTERYGYTF.

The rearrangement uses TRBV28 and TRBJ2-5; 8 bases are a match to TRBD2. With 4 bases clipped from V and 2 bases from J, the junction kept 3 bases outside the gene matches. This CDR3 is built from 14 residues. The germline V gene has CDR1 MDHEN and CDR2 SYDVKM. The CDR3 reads CASSSTSGQETQYF. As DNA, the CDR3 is TGTGCCAGCAGTTCCACTAGCGGACAAGAGACCCAGTACTTC.

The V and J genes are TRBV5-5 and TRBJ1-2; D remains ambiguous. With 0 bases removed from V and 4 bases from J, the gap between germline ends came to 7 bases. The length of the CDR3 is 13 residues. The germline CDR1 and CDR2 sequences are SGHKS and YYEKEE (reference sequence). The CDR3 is CASSLDWAYGYTF. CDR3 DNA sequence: TGTGCCAGCAGCTTGGATTGGGCCTATGGCTACACCTTC.

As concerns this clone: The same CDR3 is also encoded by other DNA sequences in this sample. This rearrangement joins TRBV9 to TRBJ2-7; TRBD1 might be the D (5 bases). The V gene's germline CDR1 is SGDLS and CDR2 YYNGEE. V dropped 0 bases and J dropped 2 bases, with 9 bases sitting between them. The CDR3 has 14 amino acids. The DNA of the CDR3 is TGTGCCAGCAGCGTAGGGCAGGGTACCTACGAGCAGTACTTC. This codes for CASSVGQGTYEQYF.

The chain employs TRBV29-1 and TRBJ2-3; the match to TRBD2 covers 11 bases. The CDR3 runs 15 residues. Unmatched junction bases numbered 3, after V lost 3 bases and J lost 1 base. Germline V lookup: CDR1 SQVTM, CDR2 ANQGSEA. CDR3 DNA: TGCAGCGTTGACGGGACTAGCGGCCGCACAGATACGCAGTATTTT. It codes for CSVDGTSGRTDTQYF.

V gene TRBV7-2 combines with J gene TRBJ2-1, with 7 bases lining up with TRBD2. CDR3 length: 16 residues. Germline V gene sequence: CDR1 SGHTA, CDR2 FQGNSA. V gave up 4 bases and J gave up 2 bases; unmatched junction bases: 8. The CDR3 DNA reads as TGTGCCAGCAGCTCCCCCGGAGCGGGAACCTACAATGAGCAGTTCTTC. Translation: CASSSPGAGTYNEQFF. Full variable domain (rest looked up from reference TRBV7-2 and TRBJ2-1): GAGVSQSPSNKVTEKGKDVELRCDPISGHTALYWYRQSLGQGLEFLIYFQGNSAPDKSGLPSDRFSAERTGGSVSTLTIQRTQQEDSAVYLCASSSPGAGTYNEQFFGPGTRLTVL.

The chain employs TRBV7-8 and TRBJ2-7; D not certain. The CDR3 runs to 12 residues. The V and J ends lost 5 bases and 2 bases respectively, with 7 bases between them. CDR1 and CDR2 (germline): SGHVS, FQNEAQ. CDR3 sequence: CASSPGPYEQYF. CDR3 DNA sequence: TGTGCCAGCAGCCCTGGCCCCTACGAGCAGTACTTC. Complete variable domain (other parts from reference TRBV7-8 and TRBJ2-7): GAGVSQSPRYKVAKRGQDVALRCDPISGHVSLFWYQQALGQGPEFLTYFQNEAQLDKSGLPSDRFFAERPEGSVSTLKIQRTQQEDSAVYLCASSPGPYEQYFGPGTRLTVT.

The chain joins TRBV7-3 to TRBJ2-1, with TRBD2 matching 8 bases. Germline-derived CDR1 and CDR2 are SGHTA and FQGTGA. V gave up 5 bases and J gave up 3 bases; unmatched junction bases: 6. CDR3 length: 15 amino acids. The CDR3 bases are TGTGCCAGCAGCCCCCGCGGGAGGAACTACAATGAGCAGTTCTTC. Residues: CASSPRGRNYNEQFF.